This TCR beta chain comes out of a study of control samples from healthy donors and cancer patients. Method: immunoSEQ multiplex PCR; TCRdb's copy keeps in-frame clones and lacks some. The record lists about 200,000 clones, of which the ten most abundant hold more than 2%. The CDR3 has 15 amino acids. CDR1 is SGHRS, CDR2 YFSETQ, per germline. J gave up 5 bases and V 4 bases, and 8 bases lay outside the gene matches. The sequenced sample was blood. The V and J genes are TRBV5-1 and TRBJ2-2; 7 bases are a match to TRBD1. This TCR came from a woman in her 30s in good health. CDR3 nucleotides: TGCGCCAGCAGCCCCGACAGGGTCGGAACCGGGGAGCTGTTTTTT. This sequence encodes CASSPDRVGTGELFF.